Below, 20 T cell receptor beta chains from the same sample are listed, as sequenced in a study of post-analysis software for immune sequencing data. Their specific antigens are unknown. Incorporated into the TCR beta cDNA libraries were unique molecular identifiers, which served to reduce PCR and sequencing biases. TCRdb used MiXCR to reprocess the PCR reads, holding one entry per CDR3 protein. The sample yields 750,000 to 900,000 distinct CDR3 sequences, around 46% seen once. Notes on the study in general: About five TRBV segments, including TRBV5-6, TRBV5-1 and TRBV20-1, were more frequent in patients than controls.

Sequencing was done on a sample of blood. Every receptor here comes from a girl aged 10 to 17 with multiple sclerosis.

V gene TRBV12-3 or TRBV12-4 combines with J gene TRBJ2-1, with 7 bases aligning to TRBD2. J was trimmed by 5 bases and V by 7 bases; bases with no gene match: 8. The CDR3 is made up of 14 amino acids. The CDR3 DNA reads as TGTGCCAGCATCGGGGAGGGTACCCACAATGAGCAGTTCTTC. Its translation is CASIGEGTHNEQFF.

V usage is TRBV7-6 and J usage is TRBJ1-5; 10 nucleotides line up with TRBD1. From germline, CDR1 is SGHVS and CDR2 FNYEAQ. V was clipped by 0 bases and J by 6 bases; unmatched bases: 2. CDR3 length equals 15 residues. This chain's CDR3 is CASSLAGQGFQPQHF. CDR3 in DNA: TGTGCCAGCAGCTTAGCGGGACAGGGGTTTCAGCCCCAGCATTTT.

The rearrangement joins TRBV7-8 to TRBJ2-7; the match to TRBD2 covers 9 bases. The CDR3 runs 15 residues. J gave up 6 bases and V 7 bases, and 13 bases lay outside the gene matches. Germline values: CDR1 SGHVS, CDR2 FQNEAQ. The CDR3 coding sequence is TGTGCCAGCAACGGATTTAGCGGGAGTAGTATCGAGCAGTACTTC. This gives the protein CASNGFSGSSIEQYF.

This clonotype showed up just a few times. The chain is built from TRBV7-9 and TRBJ1-2, with D perhaps TRBD1 (5 bases). Per the germline V gene, CDR1 is SEHNR and CDR2 is FQNEAQ (reference sequence). The V and J ends lost 2 bases and 1 base respectively, with 11 bases between them. This CDR3 contains 15 residues. CDR3 sequence (DNA): TGTGCCAGCAGCTTATCGACAGAACGTAACTATGGCTACACCTTC. Amino acid sequence: CASSLSTERNYGYTF. Complete variable domain (other parts from reference TRBV7-9 and TRBJ1-2): DTGVSQNPRHKITKRGQNVTFRCDPISEHNRLYWYRQTLGQGPEFLTYFQNEAQLEKSRLLSDRFSAERPKGSFSTLEIQRTEQGDSAMYLCASSLSTERNYGYTFGSGTRLTVV.

This clonotype was counted ten times or more. The chain recombines TRBV9 with TRBJ2-7; 8 bases map to TRBD1. The V gene's germline CDR1 is SGDLS and CDR2 YYNGEE. V shed 0 bases and J 2 bases; nucleotides not matched to a gene: 1. The CDR3 extends over 14 amino acids. The DNA for the CDR3 is TGTGCCAGCAGCGTAGGGACAGGGACCTACGAGCAGTACTTC. Its translation is CASSVGTGTYEQYF.

The V and J genes are TRBV10-3 and TRBJ2-5; 8 bases line up with TRBD2. Trimming cost V 4 bases and J 5 bases; bases outside gene matches: 6. The V gene's germline CDR1 is ENHRY and CDR2 SYGVKD. The length of the CDR3 is 14 residues. In DNA, the CDR3 is TGTGCCATCAGTGGGTCGGGAGGGATGGAGACCCAGTACTTC. Its translation is CAISGSGGMETQYF.

This clonotype was seen a handful of times. The chain carries TRBV5-1 and TRBJ2-3; perhaps D is TRBD1 or TRBD2 (5 bases each). V was shortened by 1 base and J by 8 bases, with 11 bases between the two germline ends. In germline, CDR1 is SGHRS, CDR2 YFSETQ. The length of the CDR3 is 13 residues. Here the CDR3 reads CASSLNTGGTQYF. CDR3 nucleotides: TGCGCCAGCAGCTTGAATACTGGGGGTACGCAGTATTTT.

This clonotype appeared a few times. The chain recombines TRBV20-1 with TRBJ2-7, with 13 bases that match TRBD2. Trimming removed 5 bases from V and 4 bases from J; junction bases left unmatched: 11. Germline V gene data show CDR1 as DFQATT and CDR2 as SNEGSKA (reference sequence). CDR3 size: 16 residues. The CDR3 is CSAPSGTSGIWYEQYF. The CDR3 coding sequence is TGCAGTGCTCCCTCCGGGACTAGCGGGATTTGGTACGAGCAGTACTTC.

The CDR3 DNA is TGTGCCAGCAGCTTAGGGGACCCAGGGACCGTTGGCGAGCAGTACTTC. Translating gives CASSLGDPGTVGEQYF. The chain recombines TRBV6-6 with TRBJ2-4; D is perhaps TRBD1 or TRBD2 (5 bases each). The J call may not be correct, given that the DNA end is closer to TRBJ2-7. The CDR3 is 16 amino acids. Germline-derived CDR1 and CDR2 are MNHNY and SVGAGI (reference sequence).

This chain joins TRBV10-3 and TRBJ1-5, with 8 bases aligning to TRBD1. CDR3 length: 14 amino acids. Germline loops: CDR1 ENHRY, CDR2 SYGVKD. The J segment lost 6 bases and the V segment lost 10 bases, leaving 11 bases of the junction unmatched. The CDR3 reads CATSQGAQGQPQHF. The CDR3 DNA follows: TGTGCCACCAGCCAGGGGGCGCAGGGTCAGCCCCAGCATTTT.

V gene TRBV29-1 combines with J gene TRBJ2-1, with 11 bases lining up with TRBD2. The germline gives CDR1 SQVTM, CDR2 ANQGSEA. With 7 bases clipped from V and 7 bases from J, the junction kept 6 bases outside the gene matches. The CDR3 is 13 amino acids. In DNA, the CDR3 is TGCAGCGCCAGACTAGCGGGAAATAATGAGCAGTTCTTC. Protein: CSARLAGNNEQFF.

The J gene is TRBJ2-1, the V gene TRBV5-1; D gene ambiguous. V was trimmed by 0 bases and J by 0 bases, leaving 10 bases between them. Germline assignment: CDR1 SGHRS and CDR2 YFSETQ. The CDR3 totals 16 residues. CDR3 coding DNA: TGCGCCAGCAGCTTGGTTGCGAGAAGCTCCTACAATGAGCAGTTCTTC. This translates into CASSLVARSSYNEQFF. Using reference TRBV5-1 and TRBJ2-1 for the parts outside the CDR3, the full variable domain is KAGVTQTPRYLIKTRGQQVTLSCSPISGHRSVSWYQQTPGQGLQFLFEYFSETQRNKGNFPGRFSGRQFSNSRSEMNVSTLELGDSALYLCASSLVARSSYNEQFFGPGTRLTVL.

The J gene is TRBJ2-3, the V gene TRBV7-2; either TRBD1 or TRBD2 may supply D (6 bases each). There are 15 residues in the CDR3. Germline V gives CDR1 SGHTA, CDR2 FQGNSA. Trimming removed 5 bases from V and 4 bases from J, with 16 bases in between. CDR3 DNA: TGTGCCAGCAGCCTAGGGGGAGGTGGTTCAGATACGCAGTATTTT. As protein: CASSLGGGGSDTQYF. Together with reference TRBV7-2 and TRBJ2-3, the CDR3 gives the full variable domain: GAGVSQSPSNKVTEKGKDVELRCDPISGHTALYWYRQSLGQGLEFLIYFQGNSAPDKSGLPSDRFSAERTGGSVSTLTIQRTQQEDSAVYLCASSLGGGGSDTQYFGPGTRLTVL.

This chain joins TRBV6-5 and TRBJ2-7, with 9 bases lining up with TRBD2. Germline CDR1 is MNHEY and CDR2 is SVGAGI. Losses at the gene ends were 7 bases for V and 0 bases for J; bases not matched to a gene: 10. The CDR3 extends over 16 amino acids. CDR3 DNA: TGTGCCAGCACCAGATCCCCTAGCGGGGACTCCTACGAGCAGTACTTC. Protein product: CASTRSPSGDSYEQYF.

The chain links TRBV29-1 to TRBJ2-7; possible D gene TRBD2, 5 bases. Germline-derived CDR1 and CDR2 are SQVTM and ANQGSEA. This CDR3 region has 12 residues. The V gene lost 5 bases and the J gene lost 0 bases, with 8 bases spanning the gap. Here the CDR3 DNA reads TGCAGCGTTTTAAGCGGCTCCTACGAGCAGTACTTC. This sequence encodes CSVLSGSYEQYF.

This clonotype was detected ten times or more. The DNA of the CDR3 is TGCAGTGGTAATACAGGAAGTAGCACAGATACGCAGTATTTT. Translated, it gives CSGNTGSSTDTQYF. The rearrangement joins TRBV20-1 to TRBJ2-3, with D possibly being TRBD1 (5 bases). V gave up 7 bases and J gave up 0 bases, with 14 bases separating them. Per germline, CDR1 DFQATT and CDR2 SNEGSKA (reference sequence). The CDR3 extends over 14 amino acids.

V gene TRBV6-2 or TRBV6-3 combines with J gene TRBJ1-5; maybe TRBD1 (6 bases). This CDR3 comprises 18 residues. The germline V gene has CDR1 MNHEY and CDR2 SVGEGT. Deletions cut 5 bases from V and 0 bases from J, with 20 bases between. DNA of the CDR3: TGTGCCAGCAGTCCGCAAAGTCCCGGGACATCTAGCAATCAGCCCCAGCATTTT. It is translated as CASSPQSPGTSSNQPQHF.

In this sample, this clonotype turned up a few times. The rearrangement joins TRBV29-1 to TRBJ1-2; D is undetermined. V lost 3 bases, J lost 5 bases, and 16 bases lay in between. CDR1 is SQVTM, CDR2 ANQGSEA, per germline. CDR3 length: 14 amino acids. CDR3 coding DNA: TGCAGCGTTGAGGACTCTGGGGTAGGATATGGCTACACCTTC. Translated: CSVEDSGVGYGYTF.

As DNA, the CDR3 is TGCAGCGTTGAAGGTCACCTGGGCCCTAACACTGAAGCTTTCTTT. It translates to CSVEGHLGPNTEAFF. This sequence joins TRBV29-1 and TRBJ1-1, with D uncertain. The CDR3 has 15 residues. The V gene's germline CDR1 is SQVTM and CDR2 ANQGSEA. Trimming took off 1 base at V and 2 bases at J, with 14 bases between the two ends.

The chain joins TRBV7-3 to TRBJ2-7; possibly TRBD1 or TRBD2 for D (7 bases each). The CDR3 has 14 amino acids. V dropped 2 bases and J dropped 5 bases, with 13 bases sitting between them. Germline-derived CDR1 and CDR2 are SGHTA and FQGTGA. The CDR3 DNA sequence: TGTGCCAGCAGCTTACAGGGGGGGCCGGACGAGCAGTACTTC. This encodes CASSLQGGPDEQYF.